The T cell receptor beta chain described here comes from a study of cytomegalovirus exposure and HLA in healthy donors. Study-wide results and caveats: A later analysis linked a missense variant in DCLRE1C to the trimming of TCR beta V and J genes.

The study ran its PCR with 60 Vbeta and 13 Jbeta primers. Sequencing used immunoSEQ multiplex PCR; TCRdb keeps in-frame clones, though not all of them. The sample shows approximately 190,000 clones, approximately 84% of them seen only once. The CDR3 consists of 12 residues. Looked up from germline, CDR1 is MDHEN and CDR2 is SYDVKM. V was shortened by 8 bases and J by 0 bases, with 7 bases between the two germline ends. A note on this clone: No antigen is known for it.

The source of this sequence is a woman aged 50 to 60 in good health and CMV-seropositive. What was sequenced was PBMCs. The rearrangement links TRBV28 to TRBJ2-5; the D is unclear. The CDR3 coding sequence is TGTGCCAGCCAACAGAACCAAGAGACCCAGTACTTC. This codes for CASQQNQETQYF.